The rows below give T cell receptor beta chains drawn from one sample of a study of blood T cells in healthy people across ages. TCRdb reprocessed the 5' RACE reads with MiXCR, giving one entry per CDR3 protein. The sample has fewer than 1,200,000 distinct CDR3 sequences, approximately 25% seen once. This sample also belongs to another study, concerning T cells of mothers and their children.

Sequencing was done on a sample of blood. All receptors come from a girl aged 2 to 9 in good health. CDR3s include the opening cysteine and the closing phenylalanine or tryptophan. A D gene is named only where the DNA matches it firmly. Expanded clones get a size class; other rows say once, few or many, or leave the size out.

clone size	V gene	J gene	D gene	CDR3 protein	CDR3 DNA
.	TRBV6-2/TRBV6-3	TRBJ2-3	.	CASSWWASPDTQYF	TGTGCCAGCAGTTGGTGGGCCTCCCCAGATACGCAGTATTTT
few	TRBV29-1	TRBJ2-1	.	CSVEGSEINEQFF	TGCAGCGTTGAAGGGAGTGAGATTAATGAGCAGTTCTTC
few	TRBV4-3	TRBJ2-5	TRBD1	CASSHSGQGVGETQYF	TGCGCCAGCAGCCATTCCGGCCAGGGGGTTGGAGAGACCCAATACTTC
few	TRBV12-3/TRBV12-4	TRBJ1-1	.	CASSFSGVDKAFF	TGTGCCAGCAGTTTCTCGGGGGTGGACAAAGCTTTCTTT
.	TRBV20-1	TRBJ2-7	.	CSAQDGLTYEQYF	TGCAGTGCTCAAGACGGGCTCACCTACGAGCAGTACTTC
few	TRBV4-3	TRBJ2-1	.	CASSQDWAGSGNEQFF	TGCGCCAGCAGCCAAGATTGGGCAGGCAGTGGTAATGAGCAGTTCTTC
few	TRBV20-1	TRBJ2-7	.	CSARVPEPTYEQYF	TGCAGTGCTAGAGTCCCGGAGCCCACCTACGAGCAGTACTTC
.	TRBV7-8	TRBJ2-2	.	CASSSRTALNTGELFF	TGTGCCAGCAGCTCTAGGACAGCCCTGAACACCGGGGAGCTGTTTTTT
.	TRBV28	TRBJ2-7	.	CASRHDRDLEQYF	TGTGCCAGCAGGCATGACAGAGACCTCGAGCAGTACTTC
.	TRBV11-2	TRBJ2-6	.	CASSLDEAGANVLTF	TGTGCCAGCAGCTTAGACGAAGCTGGGGCCAACGTCCTGACTTTC
.	TRBV6-1	TRBJ2-1	TRBD2	CASSVLGGPSYNEQFF	TGTGCCAGCAGTGTTTTGGGAGGGCCCTCCTACAATGAGCAGTTCTTC
.	TRBV7-2	TRBJ1-1	.	CASSPVGGRNTEAFF	TGTGCCAGCAGCCCAGTGGGGGGCAGGAACACTGAAGCTTTCTTT
.	TRBV28	TRBJ2-7	.	CASSLRSFRGTYEQYF	TGTGCCAGCAGCCTTCGGTCGTTTAGGGGTACCTACGAGCAGTACTTC
.	TRBV11-2	TRBJ2-1	TRBD2	CASSLSGRVNEQFF	TGTGCCAGCAGCTTAAGCGGGAGAGTGAATGAGCAGTTCTTC
.	TRBV5-5	TRBJ2-5	.	CASNLRDLQETQYF	TGTGCCAGCAACTTACGGGACTTGCAAGAGACCCAGTACTTC
few	TRBV29-1	TRBJ1-1	.	CSVVGVVGEAFF	TGCAGCGTTGTGGGGGTCGTCGGTGAAGCTTTCTTT
.	TRBV28	TRBJ2-1	.	CASSQSGGSGQGQFF	TGTGCCAGTAGCCAATCCGGCGGCTCAGGGCAAGGGCAGTTCTTC
few	TRBV10-3	TRBJ2-5	.	CAIRDTSRETQYF	TGTGCCATCAGAGATACTAGCAGGGAGACCCAGTACTTC
.	TRBV25-1	TRBJ2-1	.	CASSERAGNEQFF	TGTGCCAGCAGTGAAAGGGCTGGCAATGAGCAGTTCTTC
.	TRBV9	TRBJ2-1	.	CASSVGTLQFF	TGTGCCAGCAGCGTAGGGACTTTGCAGTTCTTC
.	TRBV10-3	TRBJ2-2	TRBD1	CARSDRGETGELFF	TGTGCCAGGTCGGACAGGGGAGAAACCGGGGAGCTGTTTTTT
.	TRBV5-1	TRBJ2-6	.	CASSLLGPGANVLTF	TGCGCCAGCAGCTTGTTGGGTCCCGGGGCCAACGTCCTGACTTTC
many	TRBV7-9	TRBJ2-3	.	CASSLGHGTDTQYF	TGTGCCAGCAGCTTGGGGCACGGCACAGATACGCAGTATTTT
.	TRBV4-3	TRBJ2-7	.	CASSQDFQGDYEQYF	TGCGCCAGCAGCCAAGATTTCCAGGGAGACTACGAGCAGTACTTC
few	TRBV7-8	TRBJ2-3	TRBD2	CASSPSGNTDTQYF	TGTGCCAGCAGCCCTAGCGGGAACACAGATACGCAGTATTTT
many	TRBV2	TRBJ2-3	.	CASSEAGTGTDTQYF	TGTGCCAGCAGTGAGGCCGGAACTGGCACAGATACGCAGTATTTT
.	TRBV6-5	TRBJ2-7	.	CASSYYLGSYEQYF	TGTGCCAGCAGTTACTATCTGGGTTCCTACGAGCAGTACTTC
few	TRBV7-9	TRBJ2-1	.	CASSPHPGYEQFF	TGTGCCAGCAGCCCGCATCCAGGGTATGAGCAGTTCTTC
.	TRBV27	TRBJ2-3	.	CAPTLGTQYF	TGTGCCCCTACCCTCGGTACGCAGTATTTT
few	TRBV24-1	TRBJ2-5	.	CATSDPRRGYQETQYF	TGTGCCACCAGTGACCCAAGGCGCGGGTACCAAGAGACCCAGTACTTC
.	TRBV7-9	TRBJ1-1	.	CASSSPAGLKMNTEAFF	TGTGCCAGCAGCTCCCCAGCGGGCTTAAAGATGAACACTGAAGCTTTCTTT
few	TRBV29-1	TRBJ1-5	.	CSVGTDNQPQHF	TGCAGCGTTGGGACAGACAATCAGCCCCAGCATTTT
.	TRBV20-1	TRBJ2-5	TRBD2	CSASGPSGRSQETQYF	TGCAGTGCTAGTGGCCCTAGCGGGAGATCTCAAGAGACCCAGTACTTC
.	TRBV15	TRBJ1-4	.	CATSEGTTTNEKLFF	TGTGCCACCAGCGAAGGAACTACAACTAATGAAAAACTGTTTTTT
few	TRBV9	TRBJ2-3	.	CASSPWGGDTQYF	TGTGCCAGCAGTCCCTGGGGAGGAGATACGCAGTATTTT
.	TRBV5-1	TRBJ2-2	TRBD2	CASRIPRSGGADTGELFF	TGCGCCAGCAGAATTCCACGAAGCGGGGGGGCAGACACCGGGGAGCTATTTTTT
.	TRBV27	TRBJ2-7	.	CASSGQDLYEQYF	TGTGCCAGCAGCGGGCAGGACCTATACGAGCAGTACTTC
few	TRBV12-3/TRBV12-4	TRBJ1-1	TRBD1	CASSTSGQGWTEAFF	TGTGCCAGCAGCACGTCCGGACAGGGATGGACTGAAGCTTTCTTT
.	TRBV28	TRBJ2-3	.	CASSQDSPAYTDTQYF	TGTGCCAGCAGTCAGGACTCTCCGGCCTACACAGATACGCAGTATTTT
.	TRBV29-1	TRBJ2-5	.	CSIEDRNGAETQYF	TGCAGCATTGAAGATCGTAACGGGGCAGAGACCCAGTACTTC
few	TRBV11-1	TRBJ2-5	TRBD2	CASSILAEQETQYF	TGTGCCAGCAGCATACTAGCGGAACAAGAGACCCAGTACTTC
few	TRBV4-1	TRBJ1-1	TRBD1	CASSQEGTVMNTEAFF	TGCGCCAGCAGCCAAGAAGGGACAGTGATGAACACTGAAGCTTTCTTT
few	TRBV20-1	TRBJ1-6	TRBD1	CSAREDRGLSPLHF	TGCAGTGCTAGAGAAGACAGGGGGCTTTCACCCCTCCACTTT
.	TRBV19	TRBJ1-5	.	CASSILGALSNQPQHF	TGTGCCAGTAGTATTTTGGGGGCCCTTAGCAATCAGCCCCAGCATTTT
few	TRBV7-7	TRBJ2-1	.	CASSLDEDGLDEQFF	TGTGCTAGCAGCTTAGATGAGGATGGGCTCGATGAGCAGTTCTTC
.	TRBV4-1	TRBJ1-2	.	CASSQASGNYGYTF	TGCGCCAGCAGCCAAGCTTCAGGGAACTATGGCTACACCTTC
few	TRBV20-1	TRBJ2-7	.	CSASSGPAYEQYF	TGCAGTGCTAGCTCGGGACCGGCCTACGAGCAGTACTTC
few	TRBV7-9	TRBJ2-7	TRBD2	CASSLENPGGRASEQYF	TGTGCCAGCAGCTTAGAAAATCCTGGCGGGAGGGCCTCCGAGCAGTACTTC
few	TRBV5-8	TRBJ2-3	TRBD2	CASRSRSGGTDTQYF	TGTGCCAGCAGGAGTAGGAGCGGGGGAACAGATACGCAGTATTTT
.	TRBV5-1	TRBJ2-1	.	CASSLVSDNEQFF	TGCGCCAGCAGCTTGGTGTCGGACAATGAGCAGTTCTTC
.	TRBV11-2	TRBJ2-3	.	CASSFTGTSYTDTQYF	TGTGCCAGCAGCTTCACCGGGACGTCCTACACAGATACGCAGTATTTT
.	TRBV28	TRBJ2-5	.	CASSLGLIGETQYF	TGTGCCAGCAGTTTAGGCTTGATAGGAGAGACCCAGTACTTC
.	TRBV12-2	TRBJ2-5	.	CASRLLENIGFQETPYF	TGTGCAAGTCGCTTACTAGAAAATATCGGCTTCCAAGAGACCCCGTACTTC
.	TRBV24-1	TRBJ1-2	.	CATFRKQNYGYTF	TGTGCCACCTTCAGGAAACAAAACTATGGCTACACCTTC